These 26 T cell receptor beta chains were all obtained from the same sample, sequenced in a study of early T cells in non-severe SARS-CoV-2 infection (dated by TCRdb to the early 2020s). Library construction relied on 5' RACE. Sequenced using a NextSeq 500. The public reads were run again by TCRdb, first through fastp at Q25 and then through MiXCR, and only productive beta chains were kept. Merged by CDR3 protein, the rows form single entries marked with the most common genes and DNA. The sample includes fewer than 30,000 distinct CDR3 sequences, with about 5% observed a single time. The leading ten clones occupy just under 4.5% of the sample. Sequenced input: whole blood. The receptor set was obtained from an adult who was a healthcare worker with PCR-confirmed SARS-CoV-2 infection or an uninfected control (not recorded which).

This clonotype was recorded at least ten times. The V and J genes are TRBV7-9 and TRBJ2-5; TRBD1 matches at 7 bases. Germline trimming cut 3 bases from V and 0 bases from J; bases unmatched to any gene: 1. The length of the CDR3 is 14 residues. The germline V gene encodes CDR1 SEHNR and CDR2 FQNEAQ (reference sequence). The CDR3 sequence is CASSLGQYQETQYF. DNA for the CDR3: TGTGCCAGCAGCTTGGGACAGTACCAAGAGACCCAGTACTTC.

This clonotype has ten or more counts. The rearrangement joins TRBV2 to TRBJ2-1; D not certain. Germline values: CDR1 SNHLY, CDR2 FYNNEI. Between the trimmed V and J ends, which lost 7 bases and 7 bases, there was a span of 14 bases. The CDR3 length is 13 residues. CDR3 sequence reads: CASKESESNEQFF. DNA for the CDR3: TGTGCCAGCAAAGAATCAGAGAGTAATGAGCAGTTCTTC. Full variable domain (rest looked up from reference TRBV2 and TRBJ2-1): EPEVTQTPSHQVTQMGQEVILRCVPISNHLYFYWYRQILGQKVEFLVSFYNNEISEKSEIFDDQFSVERPDGSNFTLKIRSTKLEDSAMYFCASKESESNEQFFGPGTRLTVL.

With respect to this clonotype: The CDR3 end shows no conserved phenylalanine or tryptophan, and so a read error is likely. V gene TRBV4-1 combines with J gene TRBJ2-7; 10 positions agree with TRBD1. Trimming removed 1 base from V and 1 base from J; junction bases left unmatched: 7. This CDR3 has 17 residues. CDR1 is MGHRA, CDR2 YSYEKL, per germline. CDR3 DNA: TGCGCCAGCAGCCAAGCGATTGGGGACAGGGGATCCTACGAGCAGTACTCC. Protein sequence: CASSQAIGDRGSYEQYS.

This clonotype was counted ten times or more. An end of the junction differs from the germline gene, which may be a read error. J is TRBJ2-7 and V is TRBV10-1; 12 bases line up with TRBD2. Germline V gene sequence: CDR1 WNHNN, CDR2 SYGVQD (reference sequence). CDR3 length: 15 amino acids. The CDR3 spells CASIPSGRASYEQHF. DNA for the CDR3: TGCGCCAGCATCCCTAGCGGGAGGGCCTCCTACGAGCAGCACTTC.

This clonotype has at least ten counts. V and J are TRBV28 and TRBJ1-5, with D uncertain. CDR1 and CDR2 from the germline V gene are MDHEN and SYDVKM. Deletions cut 5 bases from V and 6 bases from J, with 8 bases between. CDR3 size: 12 residues. CDR3 bases: TGTGCCAGCAGTCCCCCTAGTCAGCCCCAGCATTTT. Its protein is CASSPPSQPQHF.

This clonotype was observed at least ten times. V usage is TRBV10-1 and J usage is TRBJ2-5, with TRBD1 matching over 7 bases. V trimming: 5 bases; J trimming: 2 bases; junction bases outside the gene matches: 2. The CDR3 is made up of 13 amino acids. CDR1 and CDR2 (germline): WNHNN, SYGVQD (reference sequence). Here the CDR3 DNA reads TGCGCCAGCAGTAAGGGACAGCAAGAGACCCAGTACTTC. It is translated as CASSKGQQETQYF.

This clonotype came up many times. V usage is TRBV20-1 and J usage is TRBJ1-1; a possible D gene is TRBD1 (6 bases). Germline V CDR1 and CDR2: DFQATT, SNEGSKA (reference sequence). Trimming took 0 bases from V and 1 from J, leaving 9 bases between them. The CDR3 spans 14 residues. The CDR3 sequence: CSARERTANTEAFF. The CDR3 DNA sequence: TGCAGTGCTAGAGAACGGACAGCGAACACTGAAGCTTTCTTT.

This clonotype has a count of ten or more. Here the CDR3 reads CASSDLDSINQPQHF. The CDR3 DNA reads as TGTGCCAGCAGTGATCTTGACAGTATAAATCAGCCCCAGCATTTT. The chain has TRBV25-1 and TRBJ1-5; D possibly corresponds to TRBD1 (5 bases). This CDR3 is built from 15 residues. The V gene lost 3 bases and the J gene lost 4 bases, with 13 bases spanning the gap. Germline values: CDR1 MGHDK, CDR2 SYGVNS.

The rearrangement joins TRBV5-5 to TRBJ2-5; unclear D gene. Germline CDR1 SGHKS, CDR2 YYEKEE (reference sequence). The V end lost 1 base, the J end lost 1 base, and 8 bases lay between the germline ends. The CDR3 covers 14 residues. CDR3: CASSLWSAQETQYF. The DNA of the CDR3 is TGTGCCAGCAGCTTGTGGTCAGCCCAAGAGACCCAGTACTTC.

In its sample, this clonotype was seen many times. The chain employs TRBV6-4 and TRBJ2-1; 9 nucleotides match TRBD2. The CDR3 totals 15 residues. J gave up 10 bases and V 3 bases, and 10 bases lay outside the gene matches. CDR1 is MRHNA and CDR2 is SNTAGT in the germline V gene. The CDR3 loop reads CASSETSGSHQEQFF. Written as DNA, the CDR3 is TGTGCCAGCAGTGAAACTAGCGGGTCCCACCAAGAGCAGTTCTTC.

This clonotype was found many times. The chain links TRBV6-2 or TRBV6-3 to TRBJ2-2, with 10 bases that match TRBD2. J gave up 6 bases and V 5 bases, and 6 bases lay outside the gene matches. CDR3 length: 15 residues. Germline-derived CDR1 and CDR2 are MNHEY and SVGEGT. CDR3 region: CASSTQREGAGELFF. CDR3 nucleotide sequence: TGTGCCAGCAGTACTCAGCGGGAGGGTGCCGGGGAGCTGTTTTTT.

This clonotype was detected many times. This sequence joins TRBV29-1 and TRBJ1-1; weak D call: TRBD1 (5 bases). Germline V gives CDR1 SQVTM, CDR2 ANQGSEA. V was pared by 6 bases and J by 4 bases, with 18 bases between. The CDR3 totals 14 residues. CDR3 bases: TGCAGCGTCCGTTTATCCTCCGGGGGCACTGAAGCTTTCTTT. It translates to CSVRLSSGGTEAFF.

This clonotype has ten or more counts. The chain carries TRBV5-1 and TRBJ2-7; D remains unclear. The CDR3 is made up of 14 amino acids. The V and J ends lost 7 bases and 0 bases respectively, with 14 bases between them. CDR1 and CDR2 (germline): SGHRS, YFSETQ. The CDR3 nucleotides are TGCGCCAGCCGCCCCCAGAGCAGCTCCTACGAGCAGTACTTC. It encodes CASRPQSSSYEQYF. The variable domain in full, with the rest retrieved from reference TRBV5-1 and TRBJ2-7, is KAGVTQTPRYLIKTRGQQVTLSCSPISGHRSVSWYQQTPGQGLQFLFEYFSETQRNKGNFPGRFSGRQFSNSRSEMNVSTLELGDSALYLCASRPQSSSYEQYFGPGTRLTVT.

This clonotype was observed a few times. The chain carries TRBV7-8 and TRBJ2-1; D not certain. Germline CDR1 is SGHVS and CDR2 is FQNEAQ. The CDR3 is 16 amino acids. With 4 bases removed from V and 4 bases from J, the gap between germline ends came to 17 bases. The CDR3, as DNA: TGTGCCAGCAGCTCTAGACCCTCCGAGGCGTACAATGAGCAGTTCTTC. It is translated as CASSSRPSEAYNEQFF.

This chain joins TRBV12-3 or TRBV12-4 and TRBJ2-5, with D uncertain. The CDR3 length is 13 residues. With 2 bases removed from V and 5 bases from J, the gap between germline ends came to 9 bases. CDR3 residues: CASSLRRFETQYF. CDR3 nucleotides: TGTGCCAGCAGTTTAAGGAGATTTGAGACCCAGTACTTC.

This clonotype was recorded at least ten times. The J gene is TRBJ2-7, the V gene TRBV29-1; no firm D call. V was cut by 5 bases and J by 0 bases, with 11 bases left in between. Looked up from germline, CDR1 is SQVTM and CDR2 is ANQGSEA. The CDR3 length is 13 residues. The CDR3 sequence: CSVQAENSYEQYF. The CDR3 DNA follows: TGCAGCGTTCAGGCAGAAAACTCCTACGAGCAGTACTTC.

This clonotype was found a few times. This could be a read error, since a much larger clone is one nucleotide away. The genes are TRBV5-1 and TRBJ1-2, with D perhaps matching TRBD1 (5 bases). Germline V CDR1 and CDR2: SGHRS, YFSETQ. This CDR3 region has 14 residues. The CDR3 coding sequence is TGCACCAGCAGCCCCCCTGGGGGGTCGGATGGCTACACCTTC. Its protein product is CTSSPPGGSDGYTF.

This clonotype was picked up a small number of times. V is TRBV11-1 and J is TRBJ2-5, with D tentatively TRBD1 (6 bases). The CDR3 has 14 amino acids. V lost 3 bases to trimming and J lost 2 bases, with 10 bases between them. The germline V gene encodes CDR1 SGHAT and CDR2 FQDESV (reference sequence). This CDR3 is CASSFPDRQETQYF. The DNA of the CDR3 is TGTGCCAGCAGCTTTCCGGACAGACAAGAGACCCAGTACTTC.

This clonotype came up many times. The chain links TRBV28 to TRBJ1-2; D is perhaps TRBD1 (5 bases). The V end was cut by 5 bases, the J end by 2 bases, with 12 bases between. The V gene's germline CDR1 is MDHEN and CDR2 SYDVKM. The CDR3 has 14 amino acids. The CDR3 here is CASSTWDRNYGYTF. CDR3 sequence (DNA): TGTGCCAGCAGTACATGGGACCGAAACTATGGCTACACCTTC.

In its sample, this clonotype was seen many times. This chain joins TRBV7-9 and TRBJ2-3; 7 bases are a match to TRBD1. J lost 1 base, V lost 3 bases, and 1 base had no gene match. This CDR3 is 14 amino acids long. CDR1 SEHNR and CDR2 FQNEAQ come from the germline V gene (reference sequence). The CDR3 DNA reads TGTGCCAGCAGCTTGCAGGGGGGCACAGATACGCAGTATTTT. Translated: CASSLQGGTDTQYF.

This clonotype was seen many times. A read error may account for a junction end that differs from germline. The chain joins TRBV11-2 to TRBJ2-1, with D perhaps TRBD1 (5 bases). The CDR3 is 14 amino acids. Germline lookup yields CDR1 SGHAT and CDR2 FQNNGV. CDR3 region: CASSLDSVSYEQFF. In DNA form, the CDR3 reads TGTGCCAGCAGCCTAGACAGCGTTAGCTATGAGCAGTTCTTC.

This clonotype was detected ten times or more. The J gene is TRBJ1-1, the V gene TRBV18; D is undetermined. Germline-derived CDR1 and CDR2 are KGHSH and LQKENI. The CDR3 is made up of 14 amino acids. Trimming cost V 3 bases and J 4 bases, with 12 bases left between them. The CDR3 DNA reads TGTGCCAGCTCACCGGACGTCACGGGCACTGAAGCTTTCTTT. Amino acids: CASSPDVTGTEAFF.

This clonotype was found a few times. The chain couples TRBV4-1 to TRBJ2-7; TRBD2 might be the D (6 bases). Germline-derived CDR1 and CDR2 are MGHRA and YSYEKL. V was shortened by 4 bases and J by 2 bases, with 9 bases between the two germline ends. The CDR3 is 13 amino acids. CDR3 protein: CASSPGLTYEQYF. The DNA of the CDR3 is TGCGCCAGCAGCCCCGGACTAACCTACGAGCAGTACTTC.

This clonotype was recorded at least ten times. V gene TRBV4-1 combines with J gene TRBJ2-7; 10 nucleotides match TRBD1. From germline, CDR1 is MGHRA and CDR2 YSYEKL. The CDR3 runs 15 residues. The V and J ends lost 4 bases and 7 bases, in that order; junction bases with no gene match: 10. This CDR3 is CASSPRTGGYGEQYF. The CDR3 DNA reads as TGCGCCAGCAGCCCCCGGACAGGGGGTTATGGGGAGCAGTACTTC.

The table lists this clonotype with a few counts. The rearrangement uses TRBV6-2 or TRBV6-3 and TRBJ2-1, with 11 positions matching TRBD2. Trimming cost V 0 bases and J 3 bases; bases outside gene matches: 7. CDR1 and CDR2 from the germline V gene are MNHEY and SVGEGT. The CDR3 consists of 18 residues. This CDR3 is CASSYSGLAGPFYNEQFF. CDR3 DNA sequence: TGTGCCAGCAGTTACTCTGGACTAGCGGGTCCCTTCTACAATGAGCAGTTCTTC.

This clonotype was seen many times. The CDR3 loop is CSVDGTGEYEQYF. CDR3 nucleotides: TGCAGCGTTGATGGGACAGGGGAATACGAGCAGTACTTC. This chain joins TRBV29-1 and TRBJ2-7; TRBD1 agrees at 10 bases. In germline, CDR1 is SQVTM, CDR2 ANQGSEA. Germline trimming cut 3 bases from V and 4 bases from J; bases unmatched to any gene: 3. CDR3 length: 13 residues.